This T cell receptor (beta chain) was profiled in a study of CD8+ T cells in alopecia areata. Overall study: Dosing spanned 6 to 18 months on tofacitinib, then 6 months off drug.

This clone was seen only once. Its antigen is undetermined. Findings and caveats of the study: Sequencing of scalp samples also captures resident alphabeta T cells of normal skin.

Extracted RNA was reverse transcribed, and the resulting cDNA served as sequencing template. Produced via immunoSEQ multiplex PCR; TCRdb's table is partial and in-frame only. The sample includes some 170,000 clones, approximately 70% of them seen just once. The receptor was isolated from a human donor with alopecia areata. Specimen: CD8+ T cells sorted from blood, collected at week 0.

Here the CDR3 reads CASSPGTGVGEQYF. The CDR3 DNA sequence: TGTGCCAGCAGTCCCGGGACAGGGGTCGGCGAGCAGTACTTC. This chain joins TRBV5-6 and TRBJ2-7, with 10 bases aligning to TRBD1. V dropped 5 bases and J dropped 6; count of bases not matched to a gene: 8. Germline-derived CDR1 and CDR2 are SGHDT and YYEEEE. The CDR3 is 14 residues long.